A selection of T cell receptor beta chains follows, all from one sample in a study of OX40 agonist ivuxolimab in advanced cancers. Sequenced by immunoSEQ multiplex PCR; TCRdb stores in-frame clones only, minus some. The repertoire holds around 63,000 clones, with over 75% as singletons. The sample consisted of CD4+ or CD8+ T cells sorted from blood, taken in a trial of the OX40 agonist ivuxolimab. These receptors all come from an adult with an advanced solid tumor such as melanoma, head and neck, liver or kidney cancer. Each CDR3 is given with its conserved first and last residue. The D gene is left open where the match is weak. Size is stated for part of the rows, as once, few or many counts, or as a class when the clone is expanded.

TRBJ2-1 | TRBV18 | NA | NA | CASSQESRINEQFF | TGTGCCAGCTCCCAAGAATCAAGAATCAATGAGCAGTTCTTC
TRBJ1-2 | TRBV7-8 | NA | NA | CASSPYVVGYTF | TGTGCCAGCAGCCCCTATGTTGTGGGCTACACCTTC
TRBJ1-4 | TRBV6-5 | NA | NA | CASSYGKGNTNEKLFF | TGTGCCAGCAGTTACGGAAAGGGGAACACTAATGAAAAACTGTTTTTT
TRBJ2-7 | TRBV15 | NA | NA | CATSRDSQGPDEQYF | TGTGCCACCAGCAGAGATTCCCAGGGACCGGACGAGCAGTACTTC
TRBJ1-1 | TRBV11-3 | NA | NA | CASSLGWVAGVKNTEAFF | TGTGCCAGCAGCTTAGGTTGGGTGGCAGGGGTTAAGAACACTGAAGCTTTCTTT
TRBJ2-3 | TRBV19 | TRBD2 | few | CASRKTGGPDTQYF | TGTGCCAGTAGGAAAACGGGGGGGCCAGATACGCAGTATTTT
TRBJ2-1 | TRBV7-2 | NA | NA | CASSLGSPGGEQFF | TGTGCCAGCAGCTTAGGCTCGCCGGGCGGTGAGCAGTTCTTC
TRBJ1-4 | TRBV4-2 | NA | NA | CASSQDILGNNEKLFF | TGTGCCAGCAGCCAAGATATTTTGGGAAATAATGAAAAACTGTTTTTT
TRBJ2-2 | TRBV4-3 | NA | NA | CASSQDTARGRAGELFF | TGCGCCAGCAGCCAAGATACGGCTCGGGGGCGCGCGGGGGAGCTGTTTTTT
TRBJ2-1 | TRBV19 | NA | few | CATNGGPYNEQFF | TGTGCCACCAACGGCGGGCCTTACAATGAGCAGTTCTTC
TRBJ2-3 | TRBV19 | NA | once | CASSLWRGTDTQYF | TGTGCCAGTAGCCTCTGGAGGGGCACGGATACGCAGTATTTT
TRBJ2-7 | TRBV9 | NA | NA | CASSVGTLRGPTYEQYF | TGTGCCAGCAGCGTAGGGACACTAAGGGGTCCTACCTACGAGCAGTACTTC
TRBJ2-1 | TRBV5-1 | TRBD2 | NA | CASSLEASGGDEQFF | TGCGCCAGCAGCTTGGAGGCTAGCGGGGGGGATGAGCAGTTCTTC
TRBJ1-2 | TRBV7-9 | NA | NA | CASGGIQTSPHYGYTF | TGTGCCAGCGGAGGGATACAGACTTCACCCCATTATGGCTACACCTTC
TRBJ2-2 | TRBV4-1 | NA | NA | CASSAQTGELFF | TGCGCCAGCAGTGCACAGACCGGGGAGCTGTTTTTT
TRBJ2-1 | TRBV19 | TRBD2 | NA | CASSIAGGQDEQFF | TGTGCCAGTAGTATAGCGGGAGGTCAGGATGAGCAGTTCTTC
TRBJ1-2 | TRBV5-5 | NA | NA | CASSLGIDSYGYTF | TGTGCCAGCAGCCTGGGTATAGATAGCTATGGCTACACCTTC
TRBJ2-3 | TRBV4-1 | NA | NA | CASSQDSLGAGKTDTQYF | TGCGCCAGCAGCCAAGATTCCCTAGGGGCAGGAAAAACAGATACGCAGTATTTT
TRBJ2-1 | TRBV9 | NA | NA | CASSVDPYNEQFF | TGTGCCAGCAGCGTAGATCCTTACAATGAGCAGTTCTTC
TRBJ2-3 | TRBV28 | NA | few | CASTGSADTQYF | TGTGCCAGCACCGGGAGCGCAGATACGCAGTATTTT
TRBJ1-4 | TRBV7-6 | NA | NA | CASAPGQILNEKLFF | TGTGCCAGCGCCCCGGGCCAAATCCTTAATGAAAAACTGTTTTTT
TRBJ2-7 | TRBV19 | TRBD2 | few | CASSWRAGREQYF | TGTGCCAGTAGTTGGCGGGCCGGGAGGGAGCAGTACTTC
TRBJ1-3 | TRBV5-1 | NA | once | CASSPQVNSGNTIYF | TGCGCCAGCAGCCCACAGGTTAACTCTGGAAACACCATATATTTT
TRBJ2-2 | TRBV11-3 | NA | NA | CASSSVRTGELFF | TGTGCCAGCAGCTCCGTTCGCACCGGGGAGCTGTTTTTT
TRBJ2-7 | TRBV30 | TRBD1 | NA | CAWSLGGEYEQYF | TGTGCCTGGAGTCTAGGGGGCGAGTACGAGCAGTACTTC
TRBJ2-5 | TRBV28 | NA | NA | CASSLFSGVQETQYF | TGTGCCAGCAGTTTATTTTCAGGGGTACAAGAGACCCAGTACTTC
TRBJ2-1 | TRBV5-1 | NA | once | CASNRGGDGDEQFF | TGCGCCAGCAACCGCGGAGGGGACGGGGATGAGCAGTTCTTC
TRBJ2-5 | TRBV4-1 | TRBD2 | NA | CASSPGTSGRPQETQYF | TGCGCCAGCAGCCCCGGGACTAGCGGGAGGCCCCAAGAGACCCAGTACTTC
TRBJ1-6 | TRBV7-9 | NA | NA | CASRTTDGMNSPLHF | TGTGCCAGCAGAACGACGGACGGAATGAATTCACCCCTCCACTTT
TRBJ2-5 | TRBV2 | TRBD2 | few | CASRRTSGMWETQYF | TGTGCCAGCAGGCGGACTAGCGGGATGTGGGAGACCCAGTACTTC
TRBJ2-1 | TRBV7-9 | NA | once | CASIESGAFYEQFF | TGTGCCAGCATAGAAAGTGGCGCTTTCTATGAGCAGTTCTTC
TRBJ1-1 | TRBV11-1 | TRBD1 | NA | CASSLFGQGEAFF | TGTGCCAGCAGCTTATTCGGACAGGGCGAAGCTTTCTTT
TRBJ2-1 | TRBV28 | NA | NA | CASSFSPRSRYNEQFF | TGTGCCAGCAGTTTCTCTCCTAGATCAAGATACAATGAGCAGTTCTTC
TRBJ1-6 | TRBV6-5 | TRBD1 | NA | CASSWDRANSPLHF | TGTGCCAGCAGTTGGGACAGGGCTAATTCACCCCTCCACTTT
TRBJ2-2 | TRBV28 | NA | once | CASREAGELFF | TGTGCCAGCAGAGAAGCCGGGGAGCTGTTTTTT
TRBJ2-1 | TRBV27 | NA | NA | CASSLSMAPGLRNEQFF | TGTGCCAGCAGTTTATCGATGGCCCCAGGGCTCCGGAATGAGCAGTTCTTC
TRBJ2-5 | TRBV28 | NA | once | CASSDESIRGGETQYF | TGTGCCAGCAGCGATGAAAGTATCAGGGGTGGGGAGACCCAGTACTTC
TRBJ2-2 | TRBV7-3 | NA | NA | CASSLTSGANTGELFF | TGTGCCAGCAGCTTAACGTCCGGAGCGAACACCGGGGAGCTGTTTTTT
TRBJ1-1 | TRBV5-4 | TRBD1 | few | CASSPRTGRTEAFF | TGTGCCAGCAGCCCGCGGACAGGGAGGACTGAAGCTTTCTTT
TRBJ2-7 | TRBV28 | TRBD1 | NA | CASSSGQGGEQYF | TGTGCCAGCAGTTCCGGACAGGGGGGCGAGCAGTACTTC
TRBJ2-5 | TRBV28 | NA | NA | CASFASDMKTQYF | TGTGCCAGTTTTGCGAGCGATATGAAGACCCAGTACTTC
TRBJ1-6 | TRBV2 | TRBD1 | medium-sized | CASSRDRYNSPLHF | TGTGCCAGCAGCCGGGACAGATATAATTCACCCCTCCACTTT
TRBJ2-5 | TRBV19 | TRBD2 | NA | CASSTNSLAGVETQYF | TGTGCCAGTAGTACCAACTCCCTAGCGGGAGTCGAGACCCAGTACTTC
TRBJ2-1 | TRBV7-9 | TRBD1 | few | CASSFGQGAAEQFF | TGTGCCAGCAGCTTTGGACAGGGGGCAGCCGAGCAGTTCTTC
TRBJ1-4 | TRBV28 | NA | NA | CASSLSFASTTNEKLFF | TGTGCCAGCAGTTTATCATTTGCATCCACAACTAATGAAAAACTGTTTTTT
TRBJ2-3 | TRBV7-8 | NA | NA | CASSLGAEDTQYF | TGTGCCAGCAGCTTGGGAGCCGAGGATACGCAGTATTTT
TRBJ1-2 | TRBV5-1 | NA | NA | CASSAYGTGTGDGYTF | TGCGCCAGCAGCGCCTACGGAACCGGGACTGGAGATGGCTACACCTTC
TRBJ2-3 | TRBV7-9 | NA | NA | CASSLTETQYF | TGTGCCAGCAGTTTGACAGAAACGCAGTATTTT
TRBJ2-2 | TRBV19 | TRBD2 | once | CASRGSSGRNTGELFF | TGTGCCAGTAGAGGAAGTAGCGGGAGGAACACCGGGGAGCTGTTTTTT
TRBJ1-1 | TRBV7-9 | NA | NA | CASSLGGNMNTEAFF | TGTGCCAGCAGCTTAGGGGGGAACATGAACACTGAAGCTTTCTTT
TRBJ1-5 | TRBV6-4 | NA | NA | CASSESSNQPQHF | TGTGCCAGCAGTGAGTCCAGCAATCAGCCCCAGCATTTT
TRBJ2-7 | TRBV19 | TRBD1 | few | CASSMPGTGRGYEQYF | TGTGCCAGTAGTATGCCAGGGACAGGCCGGGGGTACGAGCAGTACTTC
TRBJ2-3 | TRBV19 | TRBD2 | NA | CASSIIAGGPDTQYF | TGTGCCAGTAGTATCATTGCGGGGGGGCCAGATACGCAGTATTTT
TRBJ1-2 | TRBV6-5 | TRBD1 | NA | CASSYSTGYGYTF | TGTGCCAGCAGTTACTCGACAGGGTATGGCTACACCTTC
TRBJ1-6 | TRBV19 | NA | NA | CASVPRGVVSSPLHF | TGTGCCAGTGTGCCCCGCGGAGTTGTCTCTTCACCCCTCCACTTT
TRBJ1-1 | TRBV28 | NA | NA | CASSRWVGPMGTEAFF | TGTGCCAGCAGCCGGTGGGTCGGGCCGATGGGCACTGAAGCTTTCTTT
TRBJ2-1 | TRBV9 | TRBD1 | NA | CASSQQGPRQGRSGEQFF | TGTGCCAGCAGCCAACAGGGCCCGCGACAGGGGAGATCGGGTGAGCAGTTCTTC
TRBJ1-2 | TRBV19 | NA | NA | CASSQTGKKYGYTF | TGTGCCAGTAGCCAAACAGGGAAGAAGTATGGCTACACCTTC
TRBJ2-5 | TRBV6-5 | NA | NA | CASRRDHQETQYF | TGTGCCAGCAGACGGGACCATCAAGAGACCCAGTACTTC
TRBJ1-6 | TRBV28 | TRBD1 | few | CASSLPRDRLDSPLHF | TGTGCCAGCAGTTTACCGAGGGACAGGCTGGATTCACCCCTCCACTTT